The 3 T cell receptor beta chains reported below all come from one sample, sequenced in a study of OX40 agonist ivuxolimab in advanced cancers. Preparation of the library involved the immunoSEQ multiplex PCR assay. The clones in this table, taken by TCRdb from immuneACCESS, are in-frame only. Not every clone is retained; where verified, under half of the shortfall comes from an unresolved V gene, and the cause of the rest is unknown. The sample table shows tens of thousands of clones, and 80% are seen once. Of the sample, 6.5% to 8% falls within the top ten clones. The material was CD4+ or CD8+ T cells sorted from blood, obtained in a trial of the OX40 agonist ivuxolimab. These receptors came from an adult with an advanced solid tumor such as melanoma, head and neck, liver or kidney cancer.

The V and J genes are TRBV5-1 and TRBJ2-1; D is possibly TRBD1 or TRBD2 (5 bases each). V lost 2 bases and J 9 bases, leaving 15 bases between the germline ends. The CDR3 totals 14 residues. CDR1 and CDR2 (germline): SGHRS, YFSETQ. CDR3 in amino acids: CASSFTMGDGEQFF. Written as DNA, the CDR3 is TGCGCCAGCAGCTTCACTATGGGGGACGGTGAGCAGTTCTTC.

This clone is a singleton in its sample. This sequence joins TRBV7-2 and TRBJ2-5, with 10 bases fitting TRBD1. The CDR3 has 15 residues. V lost 5 bases, J lost 5 bases, and 8 bases stayed unmatched. Germline CDR1 SGHTA, CDR2 FQGNSA. Here the CDR3 reads CASSPQTGGWETQYF. Written as DNA, the CDR3 is TGTGCCAGCAGCCCTCAGACAGGGGGCTGGGAGACCCAGTACTTC.

This clone was counted once. The CDR3 sequence: CAVRDTDQPQHF. DNA for the CDR3: TGTGCCGTCCGGGACACCGATCAGCCCCAGCATTTT. This sequence joins TRBV10-3 and TRBJ1-5; the D gene is possibly TRBD1 (6 bases). Trimming took off 11 bases at V and 5 bases at J, with 13 bases between the two ends. This CDR3 spans 12 amino acids. Germline-derived CDR1 and CDR2 are ENHRY and SYGVKD.